The entry that follows covers one T cell receptor beta chain sequence. The antigen remains undetermined. V was clipped by 5 bases and J by 0 bases; unmatched bases: 0. The CDR3 loop spans 13 amino acids. Germline CDR1 is SNHLY and CDR2 is FYNNEI. This record comes from a study of OX40 agonist ivuxolimab in advanced cancers. For the study at large: Aged roughly 23 to 80 with a mean of approximately 60 years, they were 82.7% male. Study-wide results and caveats: Clonal expansion was among the lowest in partial responders at 0.1-3.0 mg/kg, especially CD8+. Researchers did not establish what antigens the expanded peripheral T cells target. The mean number of expanded clones was higher in CD8+ T cells than in CD4+.

Only in-frame clones appear in the TCRdb table, and some are missing; sequencing was by immunoSEQ multiplex PCR. Of 100,000 or so clones detected, around 84% appear once; the ten largest clones hold over 1.5%. This sequence joins TRBV2 and TRBJ1-2; 7 bases agree with TRBD1. The sequence was collected from an adult with an advanced solid tumor such as melanoma, head and neck, liver or kidney cancer. Sequencing was performed on CD4+ or CD8+ T cells sorted from blood, taken in a trial of the OX40 agonist ivuxolimab. This chain's CDR3 is CASSTGANYGYTF. The CDR3 DNA sequence: TGTGCCAGCAGTACAGGGGCTAACTATGGCTACACCTTC.